Listed below are T cell receptor beta chains from one sample, sequenced in a study of T cell changes during pregnancy in multiple sclerosis. Clones were sequenced by immunoSEQ multiplex PCR, and TCRdb holds only the in-frame ones, with some missing. The sample has more than 65,000 clones, 75% to 95% seen once. The sequenced sample was CD4+ T cells from peripheral blood mononuclear cells, obtained before pregnancy. These receptors came from a female donor with multiple sclerosis, enrolled in a pregnancy study. The CDR3 runs from the conserved cysteine through the conserved F or W. Each record gives: V gene, J gene, clone size, D gene, CDR3 protein, CDR3 DNA. A D gene is named only where the DNA matches it firmly. Some rows mark clone size as missing; the rest say once, few, many or name a class of expanded clone.

TRBV10-3	TRBJ1-3	.	TRBD1	CAINGGGTVSGNTIYF	TGTGCCATCAATGGAGGCGGGACAGTCTCTGGAAACACCATATATTTT
TRBV27	TRBJ1-2	.	.	CASSFLQVPYGYTF	TGTGCCAGCAGTTTCCTGCAGGTCCCCTATGGCTACACCTTC
TRBV11-1	TRBJ1-4	once	TRBD1	CASSRETGSTVFF	TGTGCCAGCAGCCGCGAGACAGGGTCTACGGTGTTTTTT
TRBV2	TRBJ1-2	.	.	CASNGRGHGYTF	TGTGCCAGCAATGGCAGGGGCCATGGCTACACCTTC
TRBV7-9	TRBJ1-1	.	TRBD1	CASSVGTGGLNTEAFF	TGTGCCAGCAGCGTAGGGACAGGGGGTCTGAACACTGAAGCTTTCTTT
TRBV6-6	TRBJ2-1	once	.	CASTPEPSSYNEQFF	TGTGCCAGCACCCCCGAGCCTAGCTCCTACAATGAGCAGTTCTTC
TRBV28	TRBJ2-1	.	.	CASLAGTHGNEQFF	TGTGCCAGCTTGGCGGGCACCCACGGGAATGAGCAGTTCTTC
TRBV18	TRBJ2-7	.	TRBD2	CASSPQREGSYEQYF	TGTGCCAGCTCACCTCAGCGGGAGGGCTCCTACGAGCAGTACTTC
TRBV9	TRBJ2-5	.	.	CASSVGGRETQYF	TGTGCCAGCAGCGTAGGAGGGCGGGAGACCCAGTACTTC
TRBV29-1	TRBJ1-2	.	TRBD1	CSVRPGTGNYGYTF	TGCAGCGTTCGTCCCGGGACAGGGAACTATGGCTACACCTTC
TRBV5-1	TRBJ2-7	.	TRBD2	CASSPRAGGFNEQYF	TGCGCCAGCAGCCCCCGGGCGGGGGGGTTCAACGAGCAGTACTTC
TRBV7-2	TRBJ2-3	.	TRBD2	CASSLVAGGTDTQYF	TGTGCCAGCAGCTTAGTAGCGGGCGGGACAGATACGCAGTATTTT
TRBV7-2	TRBJ2-7	.	TRBD1	CASSLVGDRLYEQYF	TGTGCCAGCAGCTTAGTTGGGGACAGACTCTACGAGCAGTACTTC
TRBV11-2	TRBJ2-5	.	TRBD1	CASSLGGGPRNF	TGTGCCAGCAGCTTAGGAGGGGGCCCCAGGAACTTC
TRBV28	TRBJ1-2	.	.	CASSTSTGNYGYTF	.
TRBV7-2	TRBJ1-2	once	.	CASTLANYGYTF	TGTGCCAGCACCCTTGCTAACTATGGCTACACCTTC
TRBV30	TRBJ2-5	.	TRBD2	CALSGSFGKETQYF	TGTGCCTTAAGCGGGAGTTTCGGGAAAGAGACCCAGTACTTC